Each of the 27 T cell receptor beta chains below was sequenced from the same sample in a study of CD8 T cells in Susac syndrome. cDNA came from around 0.54 to 1 ug RNA primed by random hexamers. MiXCR, run by TCRdb on the immunoSEQ multiplex PCR reads, gives a single entry per CDR3 protein. The sample yields 150,000 to 200,000 distinct CDR3 sequences, over 85% seen once. The sequencing input was CD4+ T cells from PBMCs. All receptors derive from a human donor in good health.

The CDR3 DNA reads TGTGCCAGCAGCCAAGACGAGCGGGGGGGAAGGGAGCAGTACTTC. This gives the protein CASSQDERGGREQYF. V is TRBV4-2 and J is TRBJ2-7; TRBD2 aligns across 10 bases. Trimming cost V 0 bases and J 7 bases; bases outside gene matches: 6. The CDR3 sequence is 15 residues long. Germline V CDR1 and CDR2: LGHNA, YNFKEQ.

The J gene is TRBJ2-7, the V gene TRBV5-1; 11 nucleotides line up with TRBD1. The CDR3 is 14 amino acids. The germline V gene has CDR1 SGHRS and CDR2 YFSETQ. Trimming at V came to 3 bases and at J to 4 bases, leaving 3 bases not matched to a gene. The CDR3 is CASSSGQGDYEQYF. The CDR3 DNA reads TGCGCCAGCAGCTCGGGACAGGGGGATTACGAGCAGTACTTC.

The chain recombines TRBV5-1 with TRBJ2-1, with D perhaps being TRBD1 or TRBD2 (6 bases each). Looked up from germline, CDR1 is SGHRS and CDR2 is YFSETQ. The CDR3 runs to 16 residues. Trimming removed 7 bases at V and 5 bases at J, with 22 bases between. The CDR3 here is CASGRGGGGSHNEQFF. Written as DNA, the CDR3 is TGCGCCAGCGGCCGAGGAGGAGGGGGTTCTCACAATGAGCAGTTCTTC.

This rearrangement joins TRBV29-1 to TRBJ1-2; D might be TRBD1 (5 bases). V was clipped by 5 bases and J by 2 bases, with 12 bases between them. Germline V gene lookup returns CDR1 SQVTM and CDR2 ANQGSEA. The CDR3 extends over 13 amino acids. CDR3 in DNA: TGCAGCGTTACAGGTTGGGAAAACTATGGCTACACCTTC. Protein product: CSVTGWENYGYTF.

As DNA, the CDR3 is TGTGCCAGCAGCATTTCAGCGGGGGGGCCGCAAAATACGCAGTATTTT. Protein: CASSISAGGPQNTQYF. This chain joins TRBV7-2 and TRBJ2-3; TRBD2 matches at 10 bases. Losses at the gene ends were 5 bases for V and 7 bases for J; bases not matched to a gene: 12. The CDR3 loop spans 16 amino acids. CDR1 and CDR2 from the germline V gene are SGHTA and FQGNSA.

The J gene is TRBJ1-1, the V gene TRBV5-1; 8 bases fit TRBD1. The trim removed 4 bases at V and 4 bases at J, leaving 9 bases unmatched. Per germline, CDR1 SGHRS and CDR2 YFSETQ. The CDR3 length is 15 residues. In nucleotides, the CDR3 is TGCGCCAGCAGCCCCCTGGACAGGGCGATCACTGAAGCTTTCTTT. Translating it yields CASSPLDRAITEAFF.

The chain is built from TRBV20-1 and TRBJ2-1; 12 nucleotides agree with TRBD2. The CDR3 runs to 15 residues. CDR1 DFQATT and CDR2 SNEGSKA come from the germline V gene (reference sequence). Unmatched junction bases numbered 5, after V lost 5 bases and J lost 3 bases. The CDR3 nucleotides are TGCAGTGCTCGTCAACTAGCGGGGGGCTACAATGAGCAGTTCTTC. Its translation: CSARQLAGGYNEQFF.

This chain joins TRBV29-1 and TRBJ2-3; D possibly uses TRBD1 or TRBD2 (6 bases each). The CDR3 runs 15 residues. Trimming pared 4 bases from V and 4 bases from J, leaving 18 bases between. Germline loops: CDR1 SQVTM, CDR2 ANQGSEA. CDR3 sequence: CSVVRGLDVPDTQYF. CDR3 coding DNA: TGCAGCGTTGTTCGGGGGCTGGACGTGCCAGATACGCAGTATTTT.

This clonotype was counted once. This chain connects TRBV23-1 to TRBJ2-7, with D unresolved. TRBV23-1 is recorded as an ORF, its role being uncertain. V shed 0 bases and J shed 6 bases, with 6 bases lying between them. The CDR3 has 12 residues. CDR3 coding DNA: TGCGCCAGCAGTCAATCGTCCCCCGAGCAGTACTTC. As protein: CASSQSSPEQYF.

CDR3 sequence reads: CASSLGSLIQLFF. The CDR3 nucleotides are TGTGCCAGCAGTTTGGGCAGCCTTATTCAACTGTTTTTT. The V call is TRBV12-3 or TRBV12-4, the J call TRBJ1-4; no clear D gene. Trimming took 3 bases from V and 12 from J, leaving 14 bases between them. The CDR3 has 13 amino acids.

The V gene is TRBV14, the J gene TRBJ2-3, with TRBD2 matching over 12 bases. CDR3 size: 16 residues. CDR1 and CDR2 (germline): SGHDN, FVKESK. The ends lost 4 bases at V and 2 bases at J; junction bases unmatched: 4. The CDR3 bases are TGTGCCAGCAGCCCTTGGACTAGCGGGGACACAGATACGCAGTATTTT. This translates into CASSPWTSGDTDTQYF.

The V gene is TRBV2, the J gene TRBJ1-1, with unresolved D. This CDR3 has 14 amino acids. Germline values: CDR1 SNHLY, CDR2 FYNNEI. The V and J ends lost 4 bases and 6 bases respectively, with 15 bases between them. Written as DNA, the CDR3 is TGTGCCAGCAGTGCCGACGGAAGATCGGCTGAAGCTTTCTTT. Its protein product is CASSADGRSAEAFF.

V usage is TRBV24-1 and J usage is TRBJ2-1, with TRBD1 identical over 11 bases. J was trimmed by 5 bases and V by 4 bases; bases with no gene match: 3. Germline CDR1 reads KGHDR; CDR2 reads SFDVKD. The CDR3 totals 15 residues. CDR3 amino acids: CATSEPGQGDNEQFF. The CDR3 coding sequence is TGTGCCACCAGTGAACCGGGACAGGGGGACAATGAGCAGTTCTTC.

The V call is TRBV30, the J call TRBJ2-3, with D perhaps matching TRBD1 (5 bases). Between the trimmed V and J ends, which lost 1 base and 3 bases, there was a span of 14 bases. This CDR3 comprises 15 residues. Germline CDR1 reads GTSNPN; CDR2 reads SVGIG (reference sequence). DNA of the CDR3: TGTGCCTGGAGTGCCCCCCCCCGACAGACAGATACGCAGTATTTT. It translates to CAWSAPPRQTDTQYF.

The J gene is TRBJ1-2, the V gene TRBV29-1; D gene ambiguous. Germline V CDR1 and CDR2: SQVTM, ANQGSEA. This CDR3 region has 11 residues. V lost 3 bases and J lost 7, with 9 bases in between. CDR3 sequence: CSVDKGSGYTF. The CDR3 region has the DNA TGCAGCGTTGATAAGGGTTCTGGCTACACCTTC.

The chain has TRBV30 and TRBJ1-2; D is unresolved. V lost 4 bases to trimming and J lost 2 bases, with 8 bases between them. CDR1 and CDR2 (germline): GTSNPN, SVGIG (reference sequence). The CDR3 has 12 residues. The CDR3 DNA is TGTGCCTGGACGGGCGTCAACTATGGCTACACCTTC. Translation: CAWTGVNYGYTF.

The V gene is TRBV5-1, the J gene TRBJ2-5, with D perhaps TRBD2 (5 bases). CDR1 and CDR2 from the germline V gene are SGHRS and YFSETQ. This CDR3 is 14 amino acids long. V lost 3 bases to trimming and J lost 1 base, with 10 bases between them. The CDR3 bases are TGCGCCAGCAGCTCGCAGGACTTCCAAGAGACCCAGTACTTC. Its protein product is CASSSQDFQETQYF.

The chain is built from TRBV4-3 and TRBJ1-6; TRBD1 aligns across 7 bases. CDR3 length: 16 amino acids. CDR1 and CDR2 (germline): LGHNA, YSLEER. Germline trimming cut 0 bases from V and 7 bases from J; bases unmatched to any gene: 6. CDR3 sequence: CASSQDRQGRNSPLHF. CDR3 in DNA: TGCGCCAGCAGCCAAGATAGACAGGGAAGGAATTCACCCCTCCACTTT.

The rearrangement uses TRBV12-3 or TRBV12-4 and TRBJ2-3; TRBD2 agrees at 8 bases. This CDR3 is built from 14 residues. V lost 0 bases and J lost 4; bases outside the gene matches: 0. The CDR3 sequence: CASSLASGADTQYF. CDR3 DNA sequence: TGTGCCAGCAGTTTAGCTAGCGGGGCAGATACGCAGTATTTT.

The rearrangement joins TRBV2 to TRBJ2-5; a possible D gene is TRBD2 (5 bases). Germline lookup yields CDR1 SNHLY and CDR2 FYNNEI. The CDR3 is 14 amino acids. V lost 4 bases to trimming and J lost 5 bases, with 14 bases between them. The CDR3: CASSVIEWRETQYF. The CDR3, as DNA: TGTGCCAGCAGTGTAATTGAGTGGAGGGAGACCCAGTACTTC.

The chain recombines TRBV20-1 with TRBJ2-7, with D perhaps TRBD1 (5 bases). The V gene lost 6 bases and the J gene lost 6 bases, with 18 bases spanning the gap. CDR3 length: 13 amino acids. Germline V lookup: CDR1 DFQATT, CDR2 SNEGSKA (reference sequence). The chain's CDR3 is CSARVGPAAEQYF. The DNA of the CDR3 is TGCAGTGCCCGGGTGGGGCCAGCTGCCGAGCAGTACTTC.

The rearrangement joins TRBV12-3 or TRBV12-4 to TRBJ1-1; 8 bases match TRBD1. The J segment lost 4 bases and the V segment lost 6 bases, leaving 4 bases of the junction unmatched. The CDR3 runs to 13 residues. The CDR3 is CASRTTGATEAFF. Written as DNA, the CDR3 is TGTGCCAGCAGGACGACAGGGGCCACTGAAGCTTTCTTT.

The V gene is TRBV7-8, the J gene TRBJ1-2, with D perhaps matching TRBD1 (5 bases). The CDR3 totals 15 residues. The germline CDR1 and CDR2 sequences are SGHVS and FQNEAQ. V lost 3 bases, J lost 7 bases, and 18 bases lay in between. For the CDR3, the DNA is TGTGCCAGCAGCTTTTTAGGGCAGGGTCCATCTGGCTACACCTTC. It specifies CASSFLGQGPSGYTF. Full variable domain (outside the CDR3, taken from reference TRBV7-8 and TRBJ1-2): GAGVSQSPRYKVAKRGQDVALRCDPISGHVSLFWYQQALGQGPEFLTYFQNEAQLDKSGLPSDRFFAERPEGSVSTLKIQRTQQEDSAVYLCASSFLGQGPSGYTFGSGTRLTVV.

The chain links TRBV7-2 to TRBJ2-1; D not certain. Germline CDR1 and CDR2: SGHTA and FQGNSA. The germline V and J ends were trimmed by 1 base and 9 bases, with 7 bases remaining between them. The CDR3 is made up of 12 amino acids. The CDR3 DNA follows: TGTGCCAGCAGCTTAGGGCTCGGTGAGCAGTTCTTC. Residues: CASSLGLGEQFF.

V gene TRBV7-2 combines with J gene TRBJ2-7, with 7 bases aligning to TRBD2. V trimming: 4 bases; J trimming: 6 bases; junction bases outside the gene matches: 6. Per the germline V gene, CDR1 is SGHTA and CDR2 is FQGNSA. CDR3 size: 13 residues. CDR3: CASSSQGGAEQYF. The CDR3 DNA sequence: TGTGCCAGCAGCTCTCAGGGAGGGGCCGAGCAGTACTTC.

CDR3 residues: CSVVMGQGWSGANVLTF. The CDR3 nucleotides are TGCAGCGTTGTAATGGGACAGGGCTGGTCTGGGGCCAACGTCCTGACTTTC. V and J are TRBV29-1 and TRBJ2-6; 9 nucleotides line up with TRBD1. The CDR3 contains 17 residues. V lost 4 bases, J lost 1 base, and 8 bases stayed unmatched. Germline CDR1 SQVTM, CDR2 ANQGSEA.

This chain uses TRBV7-9 with TRBJ2-7; D unresolved. Trimming left V 5 bases short and J 5 bases short, with 10 bases between. The CDR3 is 12 amino acids. CDR1 is SEHNR and CDR2 is FQNEAQ in the germline V gene (reference sequence). The CDR3 region is CASSPLTDEQYF. CDR3 DNA sequence: TGTGCCAGCAGCCCCCTGACCGACGAGCAGTACTTC.